This entry describes one TCR beta chain. TCRdb re-derived calls from the RACE reads in MiXCR, one entry per CDR3 protein. The data hold around 190,000 distinct CDR3 sequences, with more than 20% observed a single time. The sample comes from a study of human T cells and chemical hapten exposure. The junction had 3 bases not matched to a gene; V was cut back by 3 bases and J by 6 bases. CDR1 and CDR2 (germline): LGHDT, YNNKEL (reference sequence). The CDR3 is 14 amino acids. Documented time point: patch test 1, 2 weeks after DPC sensitization. Treatment in this sample: therapeutic diphenylcyclopropenone sensitization with weekly scalp DPC.

The chain carries TRBV3-1 and TRBJ1-1; 11 bases are shared with TRBD1. Sequencing was performed on whole blood, taken in connection with sensitization to the hapten diphenylcyclopropenone (DPC). The sequence was collected from a woman between 50 and 59 years old with alopecia areata. Some clones in this sample may be carry-over from other donors' samples. CDR3 sequence reads: CASSQLDRGPEAFF. The CDR3 nucleotides read TGTGCCAGCAGCCAGTTGGACAGGGGGCCTGAAGCTTTCTTT. Supplemented by reference TRBV3-1 and TRBJ1-1, the full variable domain reads DTAVSQTPKYLVTQMGNDKSIKCEQNLGHDTMYWYKQDSKKFLKIMFSYNNKELIINETVPNRFSPKSPDKAHLNLHINSLELGDSAVYFCASSQLDRGPEAFFGQGTRLTVV.